This is a list of T cell receptor beta chains from one sample in a study of blood T cell repertoires in COVID-19. The protocol was immunoSEQ multiplex PCR, while the TCRdb copy is restricted to in-frame clones and leaves out a portion. The table includes hundreds of thousands of clones, 88% detected once. The sequenced sample consisted of PBMCs or T cells enriched from blood (not recorded which). These receptors were obtained from a woman in her 40s with acute COVID-19. The CDR3 runs from the conserved cysteine through the conserved F or W. A D gene is named only where the DNA matches it firmly. Part of the rows lack a size; the others show once, few, many or a class for expanded clones.

J: TRBJ1-1
V: TRBV28
D: -
size: -
DNA: TGTGCCTTGGGGGGGCTAAGAGACACTGAAGCTTTCTTT
CDR3: CALGGLRDTEAFF

J: TRBJ2-1
V: TRBV6-5
D: -
size: -
DNA: TGTGCCAGCAGTTCAGGGTGGAATCCCTACAATGAGCAGTTCTTC
CDR3: CASSSGWNPYNEQFF

J: TRBJ1-2
V: TRBV7-2
D: -
size: -
DNA: TGTGCCAGCAGCTTAGACTTGGACTATGGCTACACCTTC
CDR3: CASSLDLDYGYTF

J: TRBJ1-3
V: TRBV9
D: -
size: -
DNA: TGTGCCAGCAGCGTTAGCTCTGGAAACACCATATATTTT
CDR3: CASSVSSGNTIYF

J: TRBJ1-1
V: TRBV12-3/TRBV12-4
D: -
size: -
DNA: TGTGCCAGCAGTTTTAGTTTGAGGACTGAAGCTTTCTTT
CDR3: CASSFSLRTEAFF

J: TRBJ2-7
V: TRBV18
D: TRBD2
size: -
DNA: TGTGCCAGCTCGCTAGAACTCGGGACTAGCGGAACCAGCGAGCAGTACTTC
CDR3: CASSLELGTSGTSEQYF

J: TRBJ1-1
V: TRBV5-4
D: TRBD1
size: -
DNA: TGTGCCAGCAGCTTCGACAGGGGGATGGCTGAAGCTTTCTTT
CDR3: CASSFDRGMAEAFF

J: TRBJ2-3
V: TRBV19
D: -
size: -
DNA: TGTGCCAGTAACAGTTGGCGGGAAGGGGCAGATACGCAGTATTTT
CDR3: CASNSWREGADTQYF

J: TRBJ1-2
V: TRBV4-1
D: TRBD1
size: -
DNA: TGCGCCAGCAGCCATACGGGACAGAACTATGGCTACACCTTC
CDR3: CASSHTGQNYGYTF

J: TRBJ1-5
V: TRBV30
D: TRBD1
size: -
DNA: TGTGCCTGGAGTGTAGGAGCAGGGGGCTGGAGCAATCAGCCCCAGCATTTT
CDR3: CAWSVGAGGWSNQPQHF

J: TRBJ2-2
V: TRBV7-2
D: TRBD1
size: -
DNA: TGTGCCAGCAGCTTCGACTACAGGGGCAACGGGGAGCTGTTTTTT
CDR3: CASSFDYRGNGELFF

J: TRBJ2-5
V: TRBV6-1
D: TRBD1
size: -
DNA: TGTGCCAGCAGTGAAGGGACAGGGGAGGCAGAGACCCAGTACTTC
CDR3: CASSEGTGEAETQYF

J: TRBJ1-5
V: TRBV19
D: TRBD1
size: -
DNA: TGTGCCAGTAGCGAGTGGACAGGGGGTTCGTGGCAGCCCCAGCATTTT
CDR3: CASSEWTGGSWQPQHF

J: TRBJ2-1
V: TRBV5-1
D: -
size: few
DNA: TGCGCCAGCAGCACGGACAGCAATGAGCAGTTCTTC
CDR3: CASSTDSNEQFF

J: TRBJ2-2
V: TRBV18
D: -
size: -
DNA: TGTGCCAGCTCACCACTAGAACAGGCCATCTCCACCGGGGAGCTGTTTTTT
CDR3: CASSPLEQAISTGELFF

J: TRBJ1-3
V: TRBV28
D: -
size: -
DNA: TGTGCCAGCAGTTTACCAGGAAACACCATATATTTT
CDR3: CASSLPGNTIYF

J: TRBJ2-3
V: TRBV9
D: -
size: -
DNA: TGTGCCAGCAGCCATACGAGAGGGATTATCACAGATACGCAGTATTTT
CDR3: CASSHTRGIITDTQYF

J: TRBJ2-7
V: TRBV9
D: TRBD2
size: -
DNA: TGTGCCAGCAGCCGCACTAGCGGGAGTTCCTACGAGCAGTACTTC
CDR3: CASSRTSGSSYEQYF

J: TRBJ1-3
V: TRBV29-1
D: -
size: -
DNA: TGCAGCGTTGAAGATCCTCGGGTTTTTGGAAACACCATATATTTT
CDR3: CSVEDPRVFGNTIYF

J: TRBJ2-5
V: TRBV10-1
D: -
size: -
DNA: TGCGCCAGCAGTGAGGGGAGCCGGGACTTATCAGAGACCCAGTACTTC
CDR3: CASSEGSRDLSETQYF

J: TRBJ1-3
V: TRBV6-5
D: TRBD1
size: -
DNA: TGTGCCAGCAGTTCGAGGACAGGGGCTGGAAACACCATATATTTT
CDR3: CASSSRTGAGNTIYF

J: TRBJ1-5
V: TRBV7-9
D: TRBD1
size: -
DNA: TGTGCCAGCAGCCCCCAGGGGGGCAATCAGCCCCAGCATTTT
CDR3: CASSPQGGNQPQHF

J: TRBJ2-1
V: TRBV24-1
D: TRBD2
size: -
DNA: TGTGCCACCAGCCTAGCGGGACCCCAGTTCTTC
CDR3: CATSLAGPQFF

J: TRBJ1-1
V: TRBV9
D: -
size: -
DNA: TGTGCCAGCAGCCCCCAGGACACTGAAGCTTTCTTT
CDR3: CASSPQDTEAFF

J: TRBJ2-3
V: TRBV6-6
D: TRBD2
size: -
DNA: TGTGCCAGCAGTCTCAGGGGGACTAGCGGGAGTAGAGCAGATACGCAGTATTTT
CDR3: CASSLRGTSGSRADTQYF

J: TRBJ2-7
V: TRBV3-1/TRBV3-2
D: -
size: few
DNA: TGTGCCAGCAGCCAAGACGGCGAGCAGTACTTC
CDR3: CASSQDGEQYF

J: TRBJ2-2
V: TRBV6-5
D: -
size: -
DNA: TGTGCCAGCAGTTACTCGGTCAGAAACACCGGGGAGCTGTTTTTT
CDR3: CASSYSVRNTGELFF

J: TRBJ2-6
V: TRBV5-1
D: -
size: -
DNA: TGCGCCAGCGAGGACAGCTCTGGGGCCAACGTCCTGACTTTC
CDR3: CASEDSSGANVLTF

J: TRBJ1-1
V: TRBV14
D: -
size: -
DNA: TGTGCCAGCAGCCTACAGGGCGCGGGCACTGAAGCTTTCTTT
CDR3: CASSLQGAGTEAFF

J: TRBJ2-5
V: TRBV7-2
D: TRBD2
size: -
DNA: TGTGCCAGCAGCCTCCGCCCCGGGACTAGCGGGAGGGCCCGGGAGACCCAGTACTTC
CDR3: CASSLRPGTSGRARETQYF

J: TRBJ2-5
V: TRBV19
D: TRBD2
size: -
DNA: TGTGCCAGTAGTAACACCCCGGGACTAGGAGAAGAGACCCAGTACTTC
CDR3: CASSNTPGLGEETQYF

J: TRBJ1-1
V: TRBV27
D: TRBD1
size: -
DNA: TGTGCCAGCAACCCGGGACAGGGCGGGATGGAAGCTTTCTTT
CDR3: CASNPGQGGMEAFF

J: TRBJ2-3
V: TRBV2
D: -
size: once
DNA: TGTGCCAGCTTGGTAGCCGGGTCTGGCACAGATACGCAGTATTTT
CDR3: CASLVAGSGTDTQYF

J: TRBJ1-3
V: TRBV6-6
D: TRBD1
size: -
DNA: TGTGCCAGCAGTTACTCGATACGCAGGGGGTCTGACACCATATATTTT
CDR3: CASSYSIRRGSDTIYF

J: TRBJ1-4
V: TRBV10-3
D: -
size: -
DNA: TGTGCCATCAGTGAGTTACGTGGGCGTGATGAAAAACTGTTTTTT
CDR3: CAISELRGRDEKLFF

J: TRBJ1-1
V: TRBV7-6
D: TRBD1
size: -
DNA: TGTGCCAGCAGCTACTCACCCAAGGGACAGATGTATGAAGCTTTCTTT
CDR3: CASSYSPKGQMYEAFF

J: TRBJ2-1
V: TRBV6-5
D: -
size: -
DNA: TGTGCCAGCAGTTTGACGACAAACCCCCATGAGCAGTTCTTC
CDR3: CASSLTTNPHEQFF

J: TRBJ2-1
V: TRBV7-8
D: TRBD2
size: -
DNA: TGTGCCAGCAGCTACACTAGCGGGATCTACAATGAGCAGTTCTTC
CDR3: CASSYTSGIYNEQFF

J: TRBJ2-7
V: TRBV11-2
D: -
size: -
DNA: TGTGCCAGCAGCCGGGACTTGGAGTACTTC
CDR3: CASSRDLEYF

J: TRBJ2-7
V: TRBV6-2/TRBV6-3
D: -
size: -
DNA: TGTGCCAGCAGTGTCCGGGAGAGCCACGAGCAGTACTTC
CDR3: CASSVRESHEQYF

J: TRBJ2-1
V: TRBV9
D: TRBD2
size: -
DNA: TGTGCCAGCAGCGTTAGCGGGGGTTACAATGAGCAGTTCTTC
CDR3: CASSVSGGYNEQFF

J: TRBJ2-2
V: TRBV18
D: -
size: -
DNA: TGTGCCAGCTCACCGTCGGCCTCGGAGGGTACCGGGGAGCTGTTTTTT
CDR3: CASSPSASEGTGELFF

J: TRBJ2-7
V: TRBV9
D: TRBD1
size: -
DNA: TGTGCCAGCAGCGCCGGGACAGGGGTATACGAGCAGTACTTC
CDR3: CASSAGTGVYEQYF

J: TRBJ1-2
V: TRBV7-8
D: -
size: -
DNA: TGTGCCAGCAGCTTAGTCACAGAACCTAACTATGGCTACACCTTC
CDR3: CASSLVTEPNYGYTF